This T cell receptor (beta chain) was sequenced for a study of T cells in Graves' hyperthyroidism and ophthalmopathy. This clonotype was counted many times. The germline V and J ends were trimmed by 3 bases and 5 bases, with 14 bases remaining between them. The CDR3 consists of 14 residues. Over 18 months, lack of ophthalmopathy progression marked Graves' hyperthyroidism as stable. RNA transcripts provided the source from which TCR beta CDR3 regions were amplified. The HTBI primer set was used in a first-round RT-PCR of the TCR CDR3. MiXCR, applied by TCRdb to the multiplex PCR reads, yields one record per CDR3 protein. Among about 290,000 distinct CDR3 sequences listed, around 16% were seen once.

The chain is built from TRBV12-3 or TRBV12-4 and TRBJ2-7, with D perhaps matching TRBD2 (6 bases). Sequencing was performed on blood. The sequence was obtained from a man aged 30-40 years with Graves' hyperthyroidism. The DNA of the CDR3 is TGTGCCAGCAGTTTTGACGGGGGACCGGACGAGCAGTACTTC. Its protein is CASSFDGGPDEQYF.